These 20 T cell receptor beta chains originate from one sample sequenced in a study of blood T cell repertoires in COVID-19. Repertoires were generated with immunoSEQ multiplex PCR, while TCRdb's copy carries only in-frame clones and drops some. Of 260,000 or so clones listed, around four fifths are singletons. The sequenced material came from PBMCs or T cells enriched from blood (not recorded which). The receptors derive from a woman aged 40 to 50 who had been exposed to COVID-19.

The chain combines TRBV29-1 with TRBJ2-2, with 8 bases aligning to TRBD2. The CDR3 sequence is 13 residues long. Germline values: CDR1 SQVTM, CDR2 ANQGSEA. Trimming cost V 3 bases and J 6 bases; bases outside gene matches: 3. CDR3 loop: CSVDSGIAGELFF. CDR3 DNA sequence: TGCAGCGTTGATAGCGGGATTGCCGGGGAGCTGTTTTTT.

CDR3 DNA sequence: TGTGCCAGCAGTTCTGAGGGAAGCTATAATTCACCCCTCCACTTT. Translated, it gives CASSSEGSYNSPLHF. The chain carries TRBV2 and TRBJ1-6; D is ambiguous. In germline, CDR1 is SNHLY, CDR2 FYNNEI. The CDR3 loop spans 15 amino acids. Trimming removed 5 bases at V and 3 bases at J, with 11 bases between.

V is TRBV6-5 and J is TRBJ1-2; maybe TRBD1 (6 bases). CDR3 length: 14 amino acids. CDR1 MNHEY and CDR2 SVGAGI come from the germline V gene. The V end was cut by 6 bases, the J end by 0 bases, with 11 bases between. The CDR3 DNA reads TGTGCCAGCAGAGGGGACACCCCTAACTATGGCTACACCTTC. As protein: CASRGDTPNYGYTF.

The V and J genes are TRBV5-3 and TRBJ2-5; a possible D gene is TRBD2 (6 bases). TRBV5-3 is known as an ORF, though its function is uncertain. With 7 bases removed from V and 2 bases from J, the gap between germline ends came to 18 bases. The CDR3 spans 15 residues. The CDR3 bases are TGTGCCAGACGAAGACACCGGGACTCTCAAGAGACCCAGTACTTC. It is translated as CARRRHRDSQETQYF.

V usage is TRBV27 and J usage is TRBJ2-5; a weak D match, TRBD2 (7 bases). Trimming removed 2 bases from V and 0 bases from J, with 13 bases in between. Germline V CDR1 and CDR2: MNHEY, SMNVEV (reference sequence). The CDR3 consists of 16 residues. This chain's CDR3 is CASSLIGGGDQETQYF. In DNA form, the CDR3 reads TGTGCCAGCAGTTTAATAGGAGGGGGGGACCAAGAGACCCAGTACTTC.

The chain links TRBV2 to TRBJ2-3; TRBD2 matches 9 bases. The germline V gene encodes CDR1 SNHLY and CDR2 FYNNEI. With V trimmed by 7 bases and J by 4 bases, 12 bases remained unmatched. The CDR3 length is 16 residues. The CDR3 region is CASTTSGGGGADTQYF. The CDR3 bases are TGTGCCAGCACCACCTCTGGCGGGGGGGGAGCAGATACGCAGTATTTT. Using reference TRBV2 and TRBJ2-3 for the parts outside the CDR3, the full variable domain is EPEVTQTPSHQVTQMGQEVILRCVPISNHLYFYWYRQILGQKVEFLVSFYNNEISEKSEIFDDQFSVERPDGSNFTLKIRSTKLEDSAMYFCASTTSGGGGADTQYFGPGTRLTVL.

The chain links TRBV9 to TRBJ2-2; weak D call: TRBD2 (6 bases). Germline V gene sequence: CDR1 SGDLS, CDR2 YYNGEE. The CDR3 spans 16 residues. V lost 3 bases and J lost 6, with 18 bases in between. The chain's CDR3 is CASSATGLTTPGELFF. The CDR3 nucleotides are TGTGCCAGCAGCGCGACGGGACTCACCACACCCGGGGAGCTGTTTTTT. Variable domain in full (rest from reference TRBV9 and TRBJ2-2): DSGVTQTPKHLITATGQRVTLRCSPRSGDLSVYWYQQSLDQGLQFLIQYYNGEERAKGNILERFSAQQFPDLHSELNLSSLELGDSALYFCASSATGLTTPGELFFGEGSRLTVL.

This sequence joins TRBV27 and TRBJ2-1; D call uncertain. The V end was cut by 6 bases, the J end by 6 bases, with 15 bases between. From germline, CDR1 is MNHEY and CDR2 SMNVEV (reference sequence). This CDR3 contains 14 residues. The CDR3 sequence is CASSPETLPNEQFF. CDR3 nucleotide sequence: TGTGCCAGCAGCCCTGAGACACTCCCCAATGAGCAGTTCTTC.

The chain recombines TRBV5-5 with TRBJ1-4; TRBD1 aligns across 8 bases. Germline loops: CDR1 SGHKS, CDR2 YYEKEE (reference sequence). Trimming at V came to 4 bases and at J to 1 base, leaving 3 bases not matched to a gene. This CDR3 has 15 residues. The CDR3 bases are TGTGCCAGCAGCGTAACAGGGGGAACTAATGAAAAACTGTTTTTT. This gives the protein CASSVTGGTNEKLFF.

The chain employs TRBV29-1 and TRBJ1-1; maybe TRBD1 (5 bases). The CDR3 extends over 15 amino acids. The germline V gene encodes CDR1 SQVTM and CDR2 ANQGSEA. As DNA, the CDR3 is TGCAGGGCCTCCGCAGGGTCAGAGACAAACACTGAAGCTTTCTTT. It codes for CRASAGSETNTEAFF.

The genes are TRBV7-9 and TRBJ1-1; D is ambiguous. In germline, CDR1 is SEHNR, CDR2 FQNEAQ (reference sequence). Between the trimmed V and J ends, which lost 0 bases and 1 base, there was a span of 9 bases. This CDR3 region has 15 residues. The chain's CDR3 is CASSLAWRPNTEAFF. Written as DNA, the CDR3 is TGTGCCAGCAGCTTAGCGTGGCGGCCGAACACTGAAGCTTTCTTT.

The table lists this clone with a count of one. The chain has TRBV18 and TRBJ2-5; 7 nucleotides match TRBD1. The CDR3 consists of 16 residues. Germline CDR1 is KGHSH and CDR2 is LQKENI. V lost 0 bases to trimming and J lost 5 bases; unmatched junction nucleotides: 9. The CDR3 nucleotides are TGTGCCAGCTCACCACCTCGGGACAGCGCACTCGAGACCCAGTACTTC. Protein sequence: CASSPPRDSALETQYF.

The rearrangement links TRBV6-5 to TRBJ2-3, with TRBD1 matching over 11 bases. Germline CDR1 and CDR2: MNHEY and SVGAGI. V gave up 5 bases and J gave up 5 bases; unmatched junction bases: 6. The CDR3 spans 15 residues. The DNA for the CDR3 is TGTGCCAGCAGTCCCGGACAGGGGGCCGGAGATACGCAGTATTTT. It yields the protein CASSPGQGAGDTQYF.

This clone occurred a few times. The chain combines TRBV12-3 or TRBV12-4 with TRBJ1-5, with D unclear. The length of the CDR3 is 13 residues. Trimming removed 4 bases from V and 6 bases from J, with 10 bases in between. CDR3 loop: CASSYKTVQPQHF. CDR3 bases: TGTGCCAGCAGTTATAAAACGGTTCAGCCCCAGCATTTT.

The chain carries TRBV4-1 and TRBJ1-3; D is perhaps TRBD1 (6 bases). The CDR3 spans 19 residues. V lost 0 bases and J lost 3, with 21 bases in between. The germline V gene has CDR1 MGHRA and CDR2 YSYEKL. CDR3 DNA: TGCGCCAGCAGCCAAGATCTTACGGGACACGGGGAGGGTGGAAACACCATATATTTT. Protein sequence: CASSQDLTGHGEGGNTIYF.

The chain carries TRBV7-9 and TRBJ1-1; 7 bases line up with TRBD1. The CDR3 sequence is 13 residues long. The junction had 8 bases not matched to a gene; V was cut back by 5 bases and J by 8 bases. CDR1 and CDR2 from the germline V gene are SEHNR and FQNEAQ (reference sequence). The CDR3 sequence: CASSPIGTEEAFF. CDR3 DNA sequence: TGTGCCAGCAGCCCAATCGGGACAGAAGAAGCTTTCTTT.

The chain uses TRBV6-2 or TRBV6-3 and TRBJ2-3; D remains unclear. This CDR3 has 13 amino acids. The germline V gene has CDR1 MNHEY and CDR2 SVGEGT. V lost 5 bases and J 6 bases, leaving 12 bases between the germline ends. The CDR3: CASSPRNEDTQYF. The CDR3 bases are TGTGCCAGCAGTCCGAGGAATGAGGATACGCAGTATTTT.

V gene TRBV11-2 combines with J gene TRBJ1-3, with TRBD1 matching over 11 bases. CDR3 length: 16 amino acids. Germline loops: CDR1 SGHAT, CDR2 FQNNGV. V lost 5 bases, J lost 7 bases, and 10 bases stayed unmatched. CDR3 region: CASSPRDRGDGNTIYF. CDR3 nucleotides: TGTGCCAGCAGCCCGCGGGACAGGGGGGATGGGAACACCATATATTTT.

The chain links TRBV14 to TRBJ1-2; D is perhaps TRBD1 (6 bases). The CDR3 is made up of 14 amino acids. Germline loops: CDR1 SGHDN, CDR2 FVKESK. The V end was cut by 4 bases, the J end by 4 bases, with 13 bases between. The DNA of the CDR3 is TGTGCCAGCAGCCCTTCGGGACACTCCTATGGCTACACCTTC. As protein: CASSPSGHSYGYTF.

The V and J genes are TRBV5-4 and TRBJ1-2; 7 nucleotides line up with TRBD1. Germline V gene lookup returns CDR1 SGHNT and CDR2 YYREEE (reference sequence). CDR3 length: 17 amino acids. V dropped 5 bases and J dropped 0; count of bases not matched to a gene: 13. DNA of the CDR3: TGTGCCAGCAGACCGGGGGACAGAAGCACTCCTAACTATGGCTACACCTTC. Its protein product is CASRPGDRSTPNYGYTF. The full variable domain, in which reference TRBV5-4 and TRBJ1-2 provide the parts outside the CDR3, is ETGVTQSPTHLIKTRGQQVTLRCSSQSGHNTVSWYQQALGQGPQFIFQYYREEENGRGNFPPRFSGLQFPNYSSELNVNALELDDSALYLCASRPGDRSTPNYGYTFGSGTRLTVV.